This TCR beta chain comes out of a study of blood T cell repertoires in COVID-19. Study-wide background: There were acute and convalescent COVID-19 samples, and they came from the United States, Italy and Spain. Sample material is recorded as cDNA or gDNA derived from T cells, B-cell-depleted T cells, or PBMCs.

Some clones are missing from TCRdb's copy, which holds only in-frame ones; the method was immunoSEQ multiplex PCR. The table includes tens of thousands of clones, 73% detected once. The CDR3 spans 15 residues. Germline V lookup: CDR1 KGHDR, CDR2 SFDVKD. V dropped 8 bases and J dropped 3; count of bases not matched to a gene: 5. This chain uses TRBV24-1 with TRBJ2-5; 13 bases are a match to TRBD2. The source material was peripheral blood. The receptor's source is a woman aged 45-60 years with active or convalescent COVID-19. Here the CDR3 DNA reads TGTGCCACCAAAGGGACTAGCGGGGACAAAGAGACCCAGTACTTC. Encoded protein: CATKGTSGDKETQYF.